This T cell receptor beta chain was sequenced in a study of graft-versus-host responses after intestinal transplantation. Study context: Those transplanted obtained multivisceral, liver-intestinal, or isolated intestinal grafts.

Concerning this clone: Its specificity is not known. The sample contains more than one DNA sequence encoding this CDR3.

Sequencing used immunoSEQ multiplex PCR; TCRdb keeps in-frame clones, though not all of them. The sample shows approximately 99,000 clones, 90% to 95% of them seen only once. The study, taken as a whole, reports: HvG clone declines early post-transplant were associated with peak circulating GvH levels.

The CDR3 runs 16 residues. Germline V gene sequence: CDR1 GTSNPN, CDR2 SVGIG (reference sequence). V shed 1 base and J 3 bases; nucleotides not matched to a gene: 8. The sequencing used unstimulated CD4+ T cells sorted from spleen or lymph node cells, collected before transplant. The sequence was collected from a human donor who was the organ donor for an intestinal transplant. This rearrangement joins TRBV30 to TRBJ2-4; 8 nucleotides line up with TRBD1. The CDR3 loop is CAWSETRDRGKNIQYF. CDR3 sequence (DNA): TGTGCCTGGAGTGAAACCCGCGACAGGGGCAAAAACATTCAGTACTTC.